These 24 T cell receptor beta chains originate from one sample sequenced in a study of identical twins. MiXCR, applied by TCRdb to the 5' RACE reads, yields one record per CDR3 protein. The data hold around 240,000 distinct CDR3 sequences, with roughly 7% observed a single time. This sample also appeared in a second study, on yellow fever vaccine responses in identical twins.

Sequenced material: memory (CD45RO+) T cells sorted from blood. The source of these receptors is a woman between 18 and 30 years old in good health.

This chain links TRBV3-1 with TRBJ1-1; a weak D match, TRBD1 (5 bases). The germline V gene encodes CDR1 LGHDT and CDR2 YNNKEL (reference sequence). The CDR3 extends over 13 amino acids. V dropped 2 bases and J dropped 2 bases, with 6 bases sitting between them. CDR3 in amino acids: CASSQWGNTEAFF. The CDR3 DNA reads as TGTGCCAGCAGCCAATGGGGCAACACTGAAGCTTTCTTT.

This clonotype was picked up many times. The rearrangement joins TRBV28 to TRBJ2-7; maybe TRBD2 (6 bases). The V end lost 5 bases, the J end lost 1 base, and 15 bases lay between the germline ends. Germline-derived CDR1 and CDR2 are MDHEN and SYDVKM. The CDR3 is 15 amino acids. The CDR3 sequence: CASSRGTLRSYEQYF. CDR3 bases: TGTGCCAGCAGTCGCGGGACTCTCCGTTCCTACGAGCAGTACTTC.

The gene calls are TRBV20-1 and TRBJ2-3; 14 bases line up with TRBD2. Germline-derived CDR1 and CDR2 are DFQATT and SNEGSKA (reference sequence). With 0 bases clipped from V and 1 base from J, the junction kept 6 bases outside the gene matches. The CDR3 has 18 residues. The CDR3 loop is CSARDGTSGGKGTDTQYF. As DNA, the CDR3 is TGCAGTGCTAGAGACGGGACTAGCGGGGGAAAGGGCACAGATACGCAGTATTTT.

This clonotype was found a few times. CDR3 in amino acids: CSARLLAGGGTQYF. CDR3 nucleotides: TGCAGTGCTAGGTTGCTAGCGGGGGGGGGTACGCAGTATTTT. V is TRBV20-1 and J is TRBJ2-3, with TRBD2 matching over 12 bases. This CDR3 spans 14 amino acids. V dropped 3 bases and J dropped 8; count of bases not matched to a gene: 6. The germline CDR1 and CDR2 sequences are DFQATT and SNEGSKA (reference sequence).

The table lists this clonotype with a count of one. The chain combines TRBV5-6 with TRBJ2-3; no definite D call. CDR3 length equals 14 residues. Between the trimmed V and J ends, which lost 1 base and 5 bases, there was a span of 11 bases. Germline V gives CDR1 SGHDT, CDR2 YYEEEE. This chain's CDR3 is CASSLPSPGDTQYF. The CDR3 nucleotides are TGTGCCAGCAGCTTGCCCAGCCCGGGAGATACGCAGTATTTT.

At least ten counts were recorded for this clonotype. This sequence joins TRBV18 and TRBJ1-5; D may be TRBD1 (5 bases). The CDR3 has 15 amino acids. CDR1 KGHSH and CDR2 LQKENI come from the germline V gene. The germline V and J ends were trimmed by 2 bases and 1 base, with 9 bases remaining between them. The CDR3 DNA follows: TGTGCCAGCTCACCAGCGGGGGGGAGCAATCAGCCCCAGCATTTT. Amino acids: CASSPAGGSNQPQHF.

This clonotype was seen many times. The chain employs TRBV3-1 and TRBJ2-1; D perhaps matches TRBD2 (6 bases). The CDR3 is 19 residues long. V lost 0 bases to trimming and J lost 0 bases, with 18 bases between them. Looked up from germline, CDR1 is LGHDT and CDR2 is YNNKEL (reference sequence). CDR3: CASSQEYSQRGDSYNEQFF. The CDR3 coding sequence is TGTGCCAGCAGCCAAGAATACTCCCAGCGCGGGGACTCCTACAATGAGCAGTTCTTC.

V and J are TRBV10-3 and TRBJ2-3; D possibly corresponds to TRBD2 (6 bases). The CDR3 is made up of 15 amino acids. Germline lookup yields CDR1 ENHRY and CDR2 SYGVKD. The V end lost 5 bases, the J end lost 2 bases, and 14 bases lay between the germline ends. CDR3 DNA sequence: TGTGCCATCAGTTCAAGAGGGACTTACACAGATACGCAGTATTTT. The encoded protein is CAISSRGTYTDTQYF.

The rearrangement joins TRBV18 to TRBJ1-1; 8 bases align to TRBD1. Germline V gene sequence: CDR1 KGHSH, CDR2 LQKENI. The CDR3 consists of 15 residues. With 2 bases clipped from V and 4 bases from J, the junction kept 6 bases outside the gene matches. As DNA, the CDR3 is TGTGCCAGCTCACCAGTGACAGGGGTGGGCACTGAAGCTTTCTTT. Its translation: CASSPVTGVGTEAFF.

This clonotype was counted only a few times. The chain has TRBV7-8 and TRBJ2-2, with 11 bases identical to TRBD2. The germline V gene encodes CDR1 SGHVS and CDR2 FQNEAQ. There are 18 residues in the CDR3. V lost 1 base and J lost 1; bases outside the gene matches: 5. CDR3 amino acids: CASSLELAGAVNTGELFF. The CDR3 DNA is TGTGCCAGCAGCTTAGAACTAGCGGGGGCCGTGAACACCGGGGAGCTGTTTTTT.

Ten or more counts support this clonotype. The chain is built from TRBV7-9 and TRBJ2-1; 12 bases align to TRBD2. Germline V lookup: CDR1 SEHNR, CDR2 FQNEAQ (reference sequence). The CDR3 spans 14 residues. J lost 7 bases, V lost 3 bases, and 1 base had no gene match. In nucleotides, the CDR3 is TGTGCCAGCAGCTTCGGGACTAGCGGGAATGAGCAGTTCTTC. The encoded protein is CASSFGTSGNEQFF.

In its sample, this clonotype was seen many times. V gene TRBV5-6 combines with J gene TRBJ1-3; unclear D gene. CDR1 is SGHDT, CDR2 YYEEEE, per germline. There are 14 residues in the CDR3. Trimming removed 4 bases at V and 2 bases at J, with 10 bases between. CDR3: CASSPPSPGNTIYF. CDR3 in DNA: TGTGCCAGCAGCCCGCCATCCCCTGGAAACACCATATATTTT.

This clonotype was seen repeatedly, ten times or more. The CDR3 coding sequence is TGTGCCAGCAGCAAAGCACAGGGTTCCTACGAGCAGTACGTC. Translation: CASSKAQGSYEQYV. The V and J genes are TRBV21-1 and TRBJ2-7; TRBD1 reflects the table's D call only, with no check against the DNA. TRBV21-1 represents a pseudogene. The CDR3 is made up of 14 amino acids.

A few counts support this clonotype. This chain joins TRBV6-2 or TRBV6-3 and TRBJ2-2, with 8 positions matching TRBD2. The CDR3 length is 18 residues. CDR1 is MNHEY and CDR2 is SVGEGT in the germline V gene. With 2 bases clipped from V and 6 bases from J, the junction kept 14 bases outside the gene matches. In nucleotides, the CDR3 is TGTGCCAGCAGTTACACTAGCTACCTAGCGGGCGTCTCCGGGGAGCTGTTTTTT. Translated: CASSYTSYLAGVSGELFF.

This clonotype was counted at least ten times. The chain has TRBV14 and TRBJ2-1; perhaps D is TRBD1 or TRBD2 (5 bases each). The CDR3 length is 18 residues. Germline CDR1 and CDR2: SGHDN and FVKESK. Trimming took off 4 bases at V and 6 bases at J, with 25 bases between the two ends. This CDR3 reads CASSPTRGRVSEGNEQFF. The CDR3 region has the DNA TGTGCCAGCAGCCCTACTCGGGGCAGAGTCTCCGAGGGCAATGAGCAGTTCTTC.

As to this clonotype: Its ends do not fully match the called genes, so a read error is possible. The chain uses TRBV12-3 or TRBV12-4 and TRBJ2-5; possibly TRBD1 or TRBD2 for D (5 bases each). The CDR3 contains 12 residues. CDR3 DNA sequence: TGTGCCAGCAGTGGGGACCAAAAGACCCAGTACTTC. This gives the protein CASSGDQKTQYF.

This clonotype has only a few counts. The rearrangement uses TRBV20-1 and TRBJ1-1, with D unclear. This CDR3 has 14 residues. Trimming took 5 bases from V and 1 from J, leaving 14 bases between them. Germline CDR1 DFQATT, CDR2 SNEGSKA (reference sequence). The CDR3 region has the DNA TGCAGTGCTGACCCCGCGGATAAGAACACTGAAGCTTTCTTT. Amino acids: CSADPADKNTEAFF.

This clonotype was counted ten times or more. The genes are TRBV15 and TRBJ2-1; no clear D. Between the trimmed V and J ends, which lost 0 bases and 6 bases, there was a span of 3 bases. In germline, CDR1 is LNHNV, CDR2 YYDKDF (reference sequence). The CDR3 totals 12 residues. DNA for the CDR3: TGTGCCACCAGCAGAGATGTCAATGAGCAGTTCTTC. Translation: CATSRDVNEQFF.

The rearrangement links TRBV12-3 or TRBV12-4 to TRBJ2-1; D is unresolved. V gave up 2 bases and J gave up 10 bases, with 9 bases separating them. This CDR3 is 12 amino acids long. The DNA for the CDR3 is TGTGCCAGCAGTTTATCCCGGCACGAGCAGTTCTTC. This gives the protein CASSLSRHEQFF.

There are many counts of this clonotype. The V and J genes are TRBV12-3 or TRBV12-4 and TRBJ2-3; the match to TRBD1 covers 8 bases. The trim removed 4 bases at V and 3 bases at J, leaving 9 bases unmatched. CDR3 size: 16 residues. CDR3 protein: CASSSPDRERTDTQYF. In nucleotides, the CDR3 is TGTGCCAGCAGTTCGCCGGACAGGGAGAGGACAGATACGCAGTATTTT.

This clonotype was counted at least ten times. V usage is TRBV20-1 and J usage is TRBJ2-6; the match to TRBD1 covers 7 bases. Losses at the gene ends were 6 bases for V and 0 bases for J; bases not matched to a gene: 14. The CDR3 contains 18 residues. Germline V gives CDR1 DFQATT, CDR2 SNEGSKA (reference sequence). CDR3 nucleotide sequence: TGCAGTGCCCCGAAATGGGACAGTTGGGACTCTGGGGCCAACGTCCTGACTTTC. Translating it yields CSAPKWDSWDSGANVLTF.

This clonotype was recorded many times. The rearrangement links TRBV28 to TRBJ2-7, with 8 bases that match TRBD2. This CDR3 contains 14 residues. Germline trimming cut 6 bases from V and 3 bases from J; bases unmatched to any gene: 7. Germline CDR1 is MDHEN and CDR2 is SYDVKM. The CDR3 DNA reads as TGTGCCAGCAGAACTAGCGGAGACCACTACGAGCAGTACTTC. Protein sequence: CASRTSGDHYEQYF.

The J gene is TRBJ2-4, the V gene TRBV6-2 or TRBV6-3, with 13 bases matching TRBD2. Germline V gene lookup returns CDR1 MNHEY and CDR2 SVGEGT. CDR3 length: 20 residues. V shed 5 bases, J shed 0 bases, and the junction held 13 bases outside the gene matches. Here the CDR3 DNA reads TGTGCCAGCAGTACCTCCCCGGGACTAGCGGGATCGGCAGCCAAAAACATTCAGTACTTC. It translates to CASSTSPGLAGSAAKNIQYF.

This clonotype came up many times. The chain recombines TRBV12-3 or TRBV12-4 with TRBJ2-6, with 8 positions matching TRBD1. Unmatched junction bases numbered 5, after V lost 6 bases and J lost 1 base. The CDR3 sequence is 16 residues long. The CDR3 here is CASSPQGASGANVLTF. CDR3 coding DNA: TGTGCCAGCAGCCCCCAGGGGGCGTCTGGGGCCAACGTCCTGACTTTC.